This T cell receptor beta chain was recorded in a study of blood T cell repertoires in COVID-19 (dated by TCRdb to the early 2020s). In terms of the full investigation: Samples from collaborators originated in the United States, Italy and Spain and spanned both the acute and convalescent phases of COVID-19. The prospective study material was composed of cDNA or gDNA derived from T cells, B-cell-depleted T cells, or PBMCs. Deeply sampled blood TCRbeta repertoires from subjects exposed to, actively infected with, or recovered from COVID-19 were included in the dataset. The repertoires were released in a freely available public database intended as a resource for research on the immune response to SARS-CoV-2. Samples were obtained from the ongoing ImmuneRACE study (first 160 participants) and from some 1,200 subjects provided by 6 global collaborators. Nearly every sample came with metadata listing a de-identified subject ID, COVID-19 status, age in years and sex. HLA class I and class II types, where available, came from metadata supplied by the sample provider rather than from assay-based typing.

The immunoSEQ Assay, a bias-controlled multiplex PCR, was used to amplify TCRbeta CDR3 regions from genomic DNA. The published analysis was carried out like this. The number of nucleated cells in each sample was estimated from the amplification of reference gene primers within the assay. To quantify the absolute abundance of each unique TCRbeta CDR3 rearrangement, sequence reads were collapsed and filtered. For each sample, productive Simpson clonality was calculated as the square root of Simpson's diversity index over productive rearrangements. In its TCRdb copy, this immuneACCESS table keeps in-frame sequences only and misses some clones. Where compared with another copy, unresolved V genes explain less than half of these, and the others have no known cause. The DNA gave D and trimming, while V, J and clone size come from that table. The sample profile shows 250,000 to 350,000 clones; 65% to 90% of them were found once. Around 9.3% of the sample is held by the ten biggest clonotypes.

Participants in the prospective study were enrolled through a virtual design, were aged 18 to 89 years, and lived in roughly 25 United States geographic areas. To assign participants to cohorts, the prospective study relied on clinical history that participants themselves reported in a screening survey and a study questionnaire. For ImmuneRACE Cohort 3, a participant was defined as recovered based on two consecutive negative NP/OP PCR tests, clearance by a healthcare professional, or resolution of symptoms. In the prospective study, mobile phlebotomists collected whole blood, serum and a nasopharyngeal or oropharyngeal swab from each participant. Over a roughly 2-month period, participants in the prospective study had the option of providing additional blood draws and questionnaires. Prospective study blood samples were shipped either frozen or at room temperature before DNA extraction. Overall results and qualifications from the work: The amount of clinical and demographic metadata varied by source and participant and was provided uncurated.

On this clone itself: It has no known antigen specificity. No base quality values were provided; no much bigger clone lies one nucleotide off.

This sequence was found in a woman aged 18-29 years who had recovered from COVID-19. Sequenced: PBMCs or T cells enriched from blood (not recorded which).

The nucleotide sequence is given as TGCGCCAGCAGCCCTGAGGGGGCGGGTCAGCCCCAGCATTTT. Its translation is CASSPEGAGQPQHF. The chain is made from TRBV5-1 and TRBJ1-5; 7 bases in the middle match TRBD1. Based on the germline V gene, the CDR1 and CDR2 sequences are SGHRS and YFSETQ. The CDR3 has 14 amino acids, counting the end cysteine and phenylalanine. Solely the CDR3 DNA is kept, with 42 bases framed from the first base. The germline V and J ends show losses of 4 bases and 6 bases respectively, and no gene match explains 7 bases of the junction.